This T cell receptor beta chain was identified in a study of blood T cells in healthy people across ages. Sample-barcoded 5' priming and a J-beta primer mix drove a second PCR of 7 to 11 cycles. Each CDR3 protein is one row after TCRdb ran MiXCR on the 5' RACE reads. The sample holds hundreds of thousands of distinct CDR3 sequences, 35% to 50% seen once. The CDR3 sequence is 15 residues long. Per the germline V gene, CDR1 is DFQATT and CDR2 is SNEGSKA (reference sequence). Deletions cut 0 bases from V and 12 bases from J, with 21 bases between. The chain has TRBV20-1 and TRBJ2-1, with D perhaps matching TRBD1 (6 bases). The specimen was blood. The clonotype was recovered from a man older than 75 in good health. In DNA form, the CDR3 reads TGCAGTGCTAGAGAGTTGGGGGCGGCAGTAGATACGCAGTTCTTC. Translated, it gives CSARELGAAVDTQFF.